Each of the 2 T cell receptor beta chains below was sequenced from the same sample in a study of T-cell memory formation after mild COVID-19 (dated by TCRdb to about 2021). Library creation used 5' RACE. The sequencer listed for this sample is Illumina NovaSeq 6000. The public reads were reanalyzed by TCRdb: fastp trimming at Q25, MiXCR alignment, in-frame beta chains only. Entries are consolidated by CDR3 protein sequence, retaining the most common genes and DNA. This sample has about 560,000 distinct CDR3 sequences in its table, and roughly 17% of those were observed once. Clones ranked in the top ten supply more than 10% of the sample. Sequenced sample: PBMCs or a T cell subset sorted from them (not recorded which). Receptors originate from an adult woman who had mild COVID-19 (a few samples of this study predate the infection). The sample titles of this study are shuffled in the database, so cell type and time point are left out; the donor was told from shared clones.

The chain employs TRBV2 and TRBJ1-5, with TRBD1 matching over 7 bases. Germline V CDR1 and CDR2: SNHLY, FYNNEI. The CDR3 length is 14 residues. Losses at the gene ends were 4 bases for V and 5 bases for J; bases not matched to a gene: 5. CDR3 residues: CASSGDRSDQPQHF. The CDR3 DNA is TGTGCCAGCAGTGGGGACAGATCAGATCAGCCCCAGCATTTT.

The rearrangement uses TRBV6-2 or TRBV6-3 and TRBJ2-3; TRBD1 matches at 9 bases. The germline CDR1 and CDR2 sequences are MNHEY and SVGEGT. The CDR3 length is 15 residues. Unmatched junction bases numbered 1, after V lost 1 base and J lost 2 bases. The chain's CDR3 is CASSYWDRDTDTQYF. CDR3 coding DNA: TGTGCCAGCAGTTACTGGGACAGGGACACAGATACGCAGTATTTT.